The rows below give T cell receptor beta chains drawn from one sample of a study of T cell changes during pregnancy in multiple sclerosis. The method was immunoSEQ multiplex PCR; TCRdb's version includes in-frame clones alone and lacks a portion of them. The sample records tens of thousands of clones, 92% being singletons. Sequencing used CD4+ T cells from peripheral blood mononuclear cells, obtained after pregnancy. Receptor source: a female donor with multiple sclerosis, enrolled in a pregnancy study. Both conserved end residues are trimmed from each CDR3. The size entry is marked missing in some rows and otherwise reads once, few, many or a size class.

>TRBJ2-1|TRBV29-1|once
SVPRGGSYNEQF
>TRBJ2-6|TRBV7-2|NA
ASSSRGGANVLT
>TRBJ1-6|TRBV5-5|NA
ASSLSRTGGSPLH
>TRBJ2-1|TRBV19|once
ASQRLSGTGVNEQF
>TRBJ2-1|TRBV27|NA
ASSRGTSGKNEQF
>TRBJ2-3|TRBV12-5|NA
ASGLVRRGVSTDTQY
>TRBJ2-5|TRBV25-1|NA
ASSADSFGTQY
>TRBJ1-5|TRBV5-1|NA
ASSDQGGDQPQH
>TRBJ1-6|TRBV9|once
ASSGGQGPYSPLH
>TRBJ2-2|TRBV28|NA
ASSTSGSGGGELF
>TRBJ1-4|TRBV28|NA
ASSAAGAEKLF
>TRBJ1-5|TRBV6-1|NA
ASIEGYSNQPQH
>TRBJ2-2|TRBV5-1|NA
ASSFGDTGELF
>TRBJ1-1|TRBV28|NA
ASRSRGNTEAF
>TRBJ1-6|TRBV15|NA
ATRRQAVSPLH
>TRBJ2-1|TRBV9|NA
ASSVEGDSSYNEQF
>TRBJ1-6|TRBV9|NA
ASSVSPSSSGSGSPLH
>TRBJ2-2|TRBV9|NA
ASSEKGTGYGANTGELF
>TRBJ2-3|TRBV4-3|NA
ASSPSGAGTDTQY
>TRBJ1-6|TRBV7-2|NA
ASSLTQGGNSPLH
>TRBJ2-1|TRBV27|NA
ASALLAGSYNEQF
>TRBJ1-1|TRBV4-3|once
ASSQARLNTEAF
>TRBJ1-5|TRBV6-6|once
ASSFESYNQPQH
>TRBJ2-3|TRBV7-2|NA
ASSLAYPGQLTDTQY
>TRBJ2-2|TRBV19|NA
ASSMRGPNTGELF
>TRBJ2-1|TRBV4-1|NA
ASSQEALGVSSYNEQF
>TRBJ2-2|TRBV5-5|NA
ASSLEVSAWELF
>TRBJ1-1|TRBV18|NA
ASSPSGRLNTEAF
>TRBJ2-3|TRBV9|once
ASSVQGAGDTQY
>TRBJ2-7|TRBV6-5|NA
ASSQLAGSYEQY
>TRBJ2-7|TRBV5-4|NA
ASSLYAAYEQY
>TRBJ1-4|TRBV5-4|NA
ASSFQGASNEKLF
>TRBJ2-1|TRBV6-4|once
ASSEIGGRINEQF
>TRBJ1-1|TRBV15|NA
ATSFGTGTTEAF
>TRBJ1-5|TRBV19|once
ASSISRSNQPQH
>TRBJ1-5|TRBV6-6|NA
ASSPPGRGGNQPQH
>TRBJ1-6|TRBV4-3|NA
ASSTWTANSPLH
>TRBJ1-1|TRBV7-9|NA
ASSLGDAGALNTEAF
>TRBJ2-5|TRBV2|NA
ASSEGAEETQY
>TRBJ1-5|TRBV5-1|NA
ASSLQGDNQPQH
>TRBJ1-4|TRBV9|NA
ASSPRSGQEKLF
>TRBJ2-3|TRBV7-2|once
ASSLDVAWQNTDTQY
>TRBJ2-2|TRBV28|NA
ASSPRAGRTGELF
>TRBJ2-2|TRBV2|NA
ARMGLAGGRTGELF
>TRBJ2-2|TRBV6-6|NA
ARNRGVNTGELF
>TRBJ2-1|TRBV7-2|NA
ASSSRLRDYNEQF
>TRBJ2-1|TRBV2|NA
ASSGSGLGDEQF
>TRBJ2-7|TRBV10-3|NA
AIRSQVPYEQY
>TRBJ2-3|TRBV5-1|NA
ASSLALAGIADTQY
>TRBJ2-1|TRBV7-3|NA
ASSLTIAGGRNEQF
>TRBJ2-7|TRBV6-5|NA
ASSMRGGEQY
>TRBJ2-3|TRBV2|once
ASSEGGTDTQY
>TRBJ1-1|TRBV29-1|NA
SVESGNTEAF
>TRBJ2-1|TRBV7-9|NA
ASHDEQF
>TRBJ1-5|TRBV2|NA
ASSIDGNQPQH
>TRBJ2-7|TRBV7-9|NA
ASSVSRESYEQY